This record looks at one T cell receptor (beta chain) sequence and its context. Its antigen remains unknown. The CDR3 has 15 residues. V lost 5 bases to trimming and J lost 3 bases, with 17 bases between them. Per germline, CDR1 SGDLS and CDR2 YYNGEE. With iRepertoire HTBI primers and Arm-PCR of CDR3 regions, TCR beta libraries were built. Per the original data handling: Across the samples, identification revealed 60 to 75 TRBV and 15 or so TRBJ segments. TCRdb re-derived calls from the multiplex PCR reads in MiXCR, one entry per CDR3 protein. None of the V and J calls come from the authors' own analysis; TCRdb made them. The repertoire holds approximately 400,000 distinct CDR3 sequences, with about a quarter as singletons. This entry is derived from a study of regulatory T cells in long-lasting Graves disease. Described time point: persistent/refractory GD, antithyroid drugs over 5 years with positive TRAb. With RNA extracted from PBMCs as input, the TCR library was made.

Broader study findings: Patients whose Graves' disease persisted exhibited lower TCR diversity than those newly diagnosed. When disease was persistent, TRBV28, TRBJ1-2 and TRBJ2-5 were the favored segments.

This sequence joins TRBV9 and TRBJ1-1; perhaps TRBD1 as D (6 bases). This TCR was sampled from a female donor with Graves disease. The source was peripheral blood mononuclear cells (PBMCs), collected when the disease was refractory, from a patient treated with antithyroid drugs. CDR3 amino acids: CASSTGWNLHTEAFF. As DNA, the CDR3 is TGTGCCAGCAGTACAGGGTGGAATCTTCACACTGAAGCTTTCTTT.